The table lists the clone carrying this T cell receptor (beta chain) with a count of one. Other DNA sequences of this sample code for an identical CDR3. These data belong to a study of blood T cell repertoires in COVID-19. Overall study context: Whether acute or convalescent, the COVID-19 samples came from the United States, Italy and Spain.

The CDR3 totals 13 residues. The trim removed 6 bases at V and 2 bases at J, leaving 3 bases unmatched. Germline CDR1 reads KGHSH; CDR2 reads LQKENI. Data came from immunoSEQ multiplex PCR; TCRdb stores just in-frame clones and leaves some out. The sample lists about 180,000 clones; 86% were seen once. The chain joins TRBV18 to TRBJ2-5, with TRBD1 matching over 7 bases. This receptor was identified in a man between 70 and 80 years old with active or convalescent COVID-19. Material: peripheral blood. The CDR3 DNA follows: TGTGCCAGCTCCCCGGGACAGCAAGAGACCCAGTACTTC. It yields the protein CASSPGQQETQYF. The variable domain in full, completed from reference TRBV18 and TRBJ2-5, reads NAGVMQNPRHLVRRRGQEARLRCSPMKGHSHVYWYRQLPEEGLKFMVYLQKENIIDESGMPKERFSAEFPKEGPSILRIQQVVRGDSAAYFCASSPGQQETQYFGPGTRLLVL.